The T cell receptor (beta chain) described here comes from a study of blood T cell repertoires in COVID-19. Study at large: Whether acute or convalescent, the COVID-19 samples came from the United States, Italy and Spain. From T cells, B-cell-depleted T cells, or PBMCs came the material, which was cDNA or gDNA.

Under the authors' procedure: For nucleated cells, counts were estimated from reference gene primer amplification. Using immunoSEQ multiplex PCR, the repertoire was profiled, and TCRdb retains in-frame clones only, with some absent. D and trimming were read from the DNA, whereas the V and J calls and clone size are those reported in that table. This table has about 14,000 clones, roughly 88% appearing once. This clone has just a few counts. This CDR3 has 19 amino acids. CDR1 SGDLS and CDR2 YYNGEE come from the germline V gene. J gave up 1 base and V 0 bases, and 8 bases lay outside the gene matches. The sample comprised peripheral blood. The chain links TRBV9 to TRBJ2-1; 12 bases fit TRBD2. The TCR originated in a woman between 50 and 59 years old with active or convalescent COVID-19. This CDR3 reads CASSVAMASGGGSYNEQFF. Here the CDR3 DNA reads TGTGCCAGCAGCGTAGCTATGGCTAGCGGGGGGGGATCCTACAATGAGCAGTTCTTC.